A selection of T cell receptor beta chains follows, all from one sample in a study of early T cells in non-severe SARS-CoV-2 infection. Using its own MiXCR run on the 5' RACE reads, TCRdb lists one record per CDR3 protein. The sample gives about 77,000 distinct CDR3 sequences, about 5% of which show up once; under 8% is in the top ten. Source: whole blood, taken at baseline. All receptors come from an adult who was a healthcare worker with PCR-confirmed SARS-CoV-2 infection or an uninfected control (not recorded which). Each CDR3 is given with its conserved first and last residue. D genes are given only for firm matches. Clone size is not always given. Where it is, it says once, few, many or a class for expanded clones.

TRBV6-6	many	TRBJ1-2	-	CASSYSLDGIRGYTF	TGTGCCAGCAGTTACTCGCTGGACGGCATTCGGGGCTACACCTTC
TRBV27	few	TRBJ2-3	-	CASSLYSSTDTQYF	TGTGCCAGCAGTTTATATTCTAGCACAGATACGCAGTATTTT
TRBV10-1	many	TRBJ2-5	-	CASSESQTETQYF	TGCGCCAGCAGTGAGTCCCAGACGGAGACCCAGTACTTC
TRBV30	-	TRBJ1-6	-	CAWSIDDDNSPLHF	TGTGCCTGGAGTATAGACGACGATAATTCACCCCTCCACTTT
TRBV20-1	few	TRBJ1-2	-	CSAEGGDYGYTF	TGCAGTGCAGAGGGCGGAGACTATGGCTACACCTTC
TRBV6-5	many	TRBJ2-1	-	CASRRGLGSEQFF	TGTGCCAGCAGGCGTGGACTGGGCTCGGAGCAGTTCTTC
TRBV5-1	-	TRBJ2-3	-	CASSAEGTRTDTQYF	TGCGCCAGCAGCGCCGAAGGTACCCGCACAGATACGCAGTATTTT
TRBV18	medium-sized	TRBJ2-2	TRBD1	CASSWDSSNTGELFF	TGTGCCAGCTCATGGGACAGCTCGAACACCGGGGAGCTGTTTTTT
TRBV25-1	many	TRBJ2-7	TRBD2	CASARIAGAYEQYF	TGTGCCAGCGCCAGGATAGCGGGAGCCTACGAGCAGTACTTC
TRBV7-9	-	TRBJ1-4	-	CASTPPRAGDEKLFF	TGTGCCAGCACCCCTCCCCGGGCTGGGGATGAAAAACTGTTTTTT
TRBV5-1	-	TRBJ2-1	TRBD2	CASMWTSGSFSEQFF	TGCGCCAGCATGTGGACTAGCGGGAGTTTTTCTGAGCAGTTCTTC
TRBV12-3/TRBV12-4	few	TRBJ2-2	TRBD1	CASSLSQGALNTGELFF	TGTGCCAGCAGTTTAAGCCAGGGGGCGCTCAACACCGGGGAGCTGTTTTTT
TRBV20-1	few	TRBJ2-1	-	CSARDEGPVYNEQFF	TGCAGTGCTAGAGATGAGGGACCGGTCTACAATGAGCAGTTCTTC
TRBV10-3	-	TRBJ2-7	TRBD1	CAISARTGETYEQYF	TGTGCCATCAGTGCCCGGACAGGGGAGACCTACGAGCAGTACTTC
TRBV10-3	many	TRBJ1-1	-	CAISDRDDSEAFF	TGTGCCATCAGTGATCGTGATGACAGCGAAGCTTTCTTT
TRBV7-7	many	TRBJ2-3	-	CASSLGTYTDTQYF	TGTGCCAGCAGCCTGGGGACTTACACAGATACGCAGTATTTT
TRBV7-8	-	TRBJ2-1	-	CASSLGRVLGMEQFF	TGTGCCAGCAGCTTAGGCAGGGTACTAGGCATGGAGCAGTTCTTC
TRBV7-9	few	TRBJ1-1	-	CASTPGVMNTEAFF	TGTGCCAGCACCCCCGGGGTTATGAACACTGAAGCTTTCTTT
TRBV7-2	many	TRBJ2-1	TRBD2	CASSPTSGNYEQFF	TGTGCCAGCAGCCCCACTAGCGGGAACTATGAGCAGTTCTTC
TRBV28	many	TRBJ2-3	TRBD2	CASSFHLAGIASTDTQYF	TGTGCCAGCAGTTTTCACCTAGCGGGAATAGCTAGCACAGATACGCAGTATTTT
TRBV27	many	TRBJ1-1	-	CASSLGRATEAFF	TGTGCCAGCAGTTTAGGGAGGGCCACTGAAGCTTTCTTT
TRBV14	many	TRBJ1-1	-	CASSTWTGNTEAFF	TGTGCCAGCAGCACTTGGACGGGGAACACTGAAGCTTTCTTT
TRBV12-3/TRBV12-4	-	TRBJ1-1	TRBD1	CASSRTGGRRNTEAFF	TGTGCCAGCAGCCGCACAGGGGGCCGGAGGAACACTGAAGCTTTCTTT
TRBV29-1	few	TRBJ2-1	-	CSGERQGEQFF	TGCAGCGGCGAACGGCAGGGTGAGCAGTTCTTC
TRBV27	few	TRBJ2-5	TRBD1	CASSPETGEETQYF	TGTGCCAGCAGCCCCGAGACAGGGGAAGAGACCCAGTACTTC
TRBV19	many	TRBJ2-6	-	CASKPDGGTRDSGANVLTF	TGTGCCAGTAAACCCGACGGAGGGACGCGTGACTCTGGGGCCAACGTCCTGACTTTC
TRBV20-1	many	TRBJ2-1	TRBD2	CSARPSGRGAYNEQFF	TGCAGTGCTAGGCCTAGCGGGAGGGGAGCCTACAATGAGCAGTTCTTC
TRBV20-1	many	TRBJ2-7	TRBD2	CSVPLAGGPSGRFKQYF	TGCAGTGTTCCCTTAGCGGGAGGGCCTTCGGGACGGTTTAAGCAGTACTTC